Listed here are 13 T cell receptor beta chains from one sample, sequenced in a study of T cells of healthy individuals. TCRdb reprocessed the 5' RACE reads via MiXCR and lists one record per CDR3 protein. The sample carries approximately 100,000 distinct CDR3 sequences, roughly 15% recorded once. The receptors stem from a human donor in good health.

The V call is TRBV9, the J call TRBJ1-1; 7 bases line up with TRBD1. The CDR3 runs to 15 residues. With V trimmed by 1 base and J by 0 bases, 3 bases remained unmatched. The germline V gene encodes CDR1 SGDLS and CDR2 YYNGEE. The CDR3 reads CASSVLDRMNTEAFF. The CDR3 nucleotides are TGTGCCAGCAGCGTACTGGACAGGATGAACACTGAAGCTTTCTTT.

There are many counts of this clonotype. The V and J genes are TRBV5-1 and TRBJ2-7, with D possibly being TRBD1 (6 bases). Per germline, CDR1 SGHRS and CDR2 YFSETQ. V was cut by 0 bases and J by 5 bases, with 15 bases left in between. This CDR3 is 15 amino acids long. The CDR3: CASSLVGQGIHEQYF. CDR3 coding DNA: TGCGCCAGCAGCTTGGTAGGGCAGGGGATACACGAGCAGTACTTC.

This clonotype was recorded many times. V is TRBV4-3 and J is TRBJ2-6; TRBD1 or TRBD2 may be the D gene (5 bases each). Per the germline V gene, CDR1 is LGHNA and CDR2 is YSLEER. Trimming removed 0 bases at V and 3 bases at J, with 6 bases between. There are 15 residues in the CDR3. CDR3: CASSQDGGGANVLTF. The DNA for the CDR3 is TGCGCCAGCAGCCAAGATGGGGGTGGGGCCAACGTCCTGACTTTC.

This clonotype has just a few counts. The rearrangement uses TRBV6-2 or TRBV6-3 and TRBJ2-1; 7 bases are a match to TRBD2. The V gene end was trimmed by 2 bases and the J gene end by 9 bases; junction bases not matched to a gene: 7. The length of the CDR3 is 14 residues. In germline, CDR1 is MNHEY, CDR2 SVGEGT. The CDR3 spells CASSYPRPGGEQFF. The CDR3 DNA is TGTGCCAGCAGTTACCCCAGACCGGGAGGTGAGCAGTTCTTC.

This clonotype was counted between two and nine times. The V call is TRBV6-1, the J call TRBJ2-3; a possible D gene is TRBD2 (5 bases). Trimming took 1 base from V and 7 from J, leaving 12 bases between them. This CDR3 has 14 residues. Per the germline V gene, CDR1 is MNHNS and CDR2 is SASEGT. The DNA for the CDR3 is TGTGCCAGCAGTGAAGAGCGGAGCCGGAATACGCAGTATTTT. Amino acid sequence: CASSEERSRNTQYF.

The V gene is TRBV6-5, the J gene TRBJ2-1; 15 bases are a match to TRBD2. This CDR3 contains 16 residues. Trimming removed 7 bases from V and 7 bases from J; junction bases left unmatched: 8. Per the germline V gene, CDR1 is MNHEY and CDR2 is SVGAGI. The CDR3 sequence is CASTRTSGGALNEQFF. Here the CDR3 DNA reads TGTGCCAGCACTCGGACTAGCGGGGGGGCGTTGAATGAGCAGTTCTTC.

This clonotype was seen ten or more times. The gene calls are TRBV3-1 and TRBJ2-2; TRBD2 aligns across 8 bases. This CDR3 region has 14 residues. After removal of 7 bases from V and 4 bases from J, the junction contained 5 bases not matched to a gene. Looked up from germline, CDR1 is LGHDT and CDR2 is YNNKEL (reference sequence). This CDR3 is CASTGTRGTGELFF. In nucleotides, the CDR3 is TGTGCCAGCACCGGGACTAGGGGCACCGGGGAGCTGTTTTTT.

This clonotype was picked up many times. The chain links TRBV5-1 to TRBJ1-4; no definite D call. Trimming removed 4 bases from V and 8 bases from J, with 18 bases in between. This CDR3 region has 15 residues. CDR1 is SGHRS and CDR2 is YFSETQ in the germline V gene. CDR3 nucleotides: TGCGCCAGCAGCCACCGCAAAGCGAGTGGGGAAAAACTGTTTTTT. The encoded protein is CASSHRKASGEKLFF. Combining the CDR3 with reference TRBV5-1 and TRBJ1-4 gives the whole variable domain KAGVTQTPRYLIKTRGQQVTLSCSPISGHRSVSWYQQTPGQGLQFLFEYFSETQRNKGNFPGRFSGRQFSNSRSEMNVSTLELGDSALYLCASSHRKASGEKLFFGSGTQLSVL.

This clonotype was detected ten times or more. The chain combines TRBV6-5 with TRBJ1-4; 7 bases are a match to TRBD1. The V segment lost 3 bases and the J segment 7 bases; nucleotides outside the gene matches: 5. The CDR3 has 14 residues. Germline V gene data show CDR1 as MNHEY and CDR2 as SVGAGI. DNA for the CDR3: TGTGCCAGCAGTTATGGCAGGGGGTCTGAAAAACTGTTTTTT. Amino acids: CASSYGRGSEKLFF.

The chain carries TRBV10-3 and TRBJ2-1; 8 bases match TRBD2. From germline, CDR1 is ENHRY and CDR2 SYGVKD. The ends lost 3 bases at V and 2 bases at J; junction bases unmatched: 6. This CDR3 is 16 amino acids long. The CDR3 spells CAISEKAGDTYNEQFF. In DNA form, the CDR3 reads TGTGCCATCAGTGAAAAAGCGGGAGACACCTACAATGAGCAGTTCTTC.

This clonotype was observed at least ten times. The chain is built from TRBV19 and TRBJ2-1; unclear D gene. V was trimmed by 3 bases and J by 6 bases, leaving 12 bases between them. Germline assignment: CDR1 LNHDA and CDR2 SQIVND (reference sequence). The CDR3 is 14 amino acids. CDR3 loop: CASSIGPASNEQFF. CDR3 nucleotide sequence: TGTGCCAGTAGTATTGGGCCCGCATCCAATGAGCAGTTCTTC. The whole variable domain, remainder taken from reference TRBV19 and TRBJ2-1, is DGGITQSPKYLFRKEGQNVTLSCEQNLNHDAMYWYRQDPGQGLRLIYYSQIVNDFQKGDIAEGYSVSREKKESFPLTVTSAQKNPTAFYLCASSIGPASNEQFFGPGTRLTVL.

This rearrangement joins TRBV4-3 to TRBJ2-2, with D perhaps TRBD2 (5 bases). Trimming stripped 0 bases from V and 3 bases from J, with 11 bases between. The length of the CDR3 is 16 residues. CDR1 and CDR2 from the germline V gene are LGHNA and YSLEER. The CDR3 nucleotides are TGCGCCAGCAGCCAAGAAGAAACCGGGGACACCGGGGAGCTGTTTTTT. Translating gives CASSQEETGDTGELFF.

The J gene is TRBJ2-5, the V gene TRBV12-3 or TRBV12-4; TRBD1 agrees at 8 bases. The V segment lost 5 bases and the J segment 3 bases; nucleotides outside the gene matches: 5. CDR3 size: 14 residues. For the CDR3, the DNA is TGTGCCAGCAGTCCCCCGACAGGGGAAGAGACCCAGTACTTC. Its protein product is CASSPPTGEETQYF.